The entry below describes one T cell receptor (beta chain). V lost 8 bases to trimming and J lost 6 bases; unmatched junction nucleotides: 10. Looked up from germline, CDR1 is MNHEY and CDR2 is SMNVEV (reference sequence). This CDR3 contains 16 residues. In the original processing: How many nucleated cells were present was estimated from reference gene primer amplification. TCRdb's table, derived via immunoSEQ multiplex PCR, lists solely in-frame clones and lacks some. The V and J calls and clone size are taken from that table; D and trimming were inferred from the DNA. The sample holds roughly 140,000 clones, just over 85% seen once. This record belongs to a study of blood T cell repertoires in COVID-19. Study at large: Specimens from acute and convalescent COVID-19 originated in the United States, Italy and Spain.

The sequence was obtained from a man between 65 and 79 years old with acute or convalescent COVID-19. Sequencing used peripheral blood. The chain joins TRBV27 to TRBJ2-1; 13 positions agree with TRBD2. The CDR3 nucleotides read TGTGCCAGCTTGCCGACCGGGACTAGCGGGACCAATGAGCAGTTCTTC. As protein: CASLPTGTSGTNEQFF.